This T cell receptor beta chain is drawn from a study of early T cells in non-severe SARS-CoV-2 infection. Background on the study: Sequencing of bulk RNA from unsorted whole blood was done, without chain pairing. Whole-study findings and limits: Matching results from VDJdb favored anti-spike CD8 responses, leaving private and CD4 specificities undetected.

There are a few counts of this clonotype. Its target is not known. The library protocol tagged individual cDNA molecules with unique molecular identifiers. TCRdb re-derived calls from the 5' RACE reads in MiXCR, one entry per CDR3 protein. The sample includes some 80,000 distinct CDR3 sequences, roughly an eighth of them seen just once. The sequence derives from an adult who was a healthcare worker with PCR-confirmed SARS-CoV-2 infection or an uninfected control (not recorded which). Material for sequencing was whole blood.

The CDR3 DNA reads as TGCGCCAGCAGCCAAGAGAAGCAAGATACGCAGTATTTT. Protein sequence: CASSQEKQDTQYF. The J gene is TRBJ2-3, the V gene TRBV4-3; D uncertain. CDR1 and CDR2 (germline): LGHNA, YSLEER. The CDR3 totals 13 residues. V lost 0 bases, J lost 5 bases, and 6 bases lay in between.